The 27 T cell receptor beta chains listed next were all sequenced from one sample in a study of T cell repertoires in cytomegalovirus infection. TCRdb recomputed calls from the reads with MiXCR, one row per CDR3 protein. The table lists fewer than 550,000 distinct CDR3 sequences, 16% of them singletons. The sequencing input was CD8+ T cells from PBMCs. These receptor sequences come from a human donor in good health (CMV status not recorded). Some clones in this sample may be carry-over from other donors' samples.

This clonotype was detected ten times or more. This chain uses TRBV7-8 with TRBJ2-7, with TRBD2 identical over 11 bases. Germline V gene lookup returns CDR1 SGHVS and CDR2 FQNEAQ. This CDR3 contains 17 residues. The ends lost 3 bases at V and 3 bases at J; junction bases unmatched: 10. The CDR3 loop reads CASSFGLAGGADYEQYF. DNA of the CDR3: TGTGCCAGCAGCTTTGGGCTAGCGGGAGGTGCAGACTACGAGCAGTACTTC.

This clonotype was seen a few times. V and J are TRBV6-1 and TRBJ2-5, with 9 bases that match TRBD1. CDR1 is MNHNS and CDR2 is SASEGT in the germline V gene. The CDR3 has 16 amino acids. V lost 6 bases, J lost 2 bases, and 10 bases stayed unmatched. The CDR3 is CASRPGVGQGQETQYF. The DNA of the CDR3 is TGTGCCAGCAGACCGGGCGTGGGACAGGGTCAAGAGACCCAGTACTTC.

The V and J genes are TRBV18 and TRBJ2-1; the D is unclear. The CDR3 sequence is 13 residues long. CDR1 is KGHSH, CDR2 LQKENI, per germline. Trimming shortened V by 0 bases and J by 8 bases, and 8 bases separated the two germline ends. In nucleotides, the CDR3 is TGTGCCAGCTCACCACCGTATCAAGATGAGCAGTTCTTC. It translates to CASSPPYQDEQFF.

This clonotype showed up many times. The chain joins TRBV19 to TRBJ2-1; D gene uncertain. Germline V CDR1 and CDR2: LNHDA, SQIVND (reference sequence). Trimming left V 2 bases short and J 5 bases short, with 7 bases between. CDR3 size: 13 residues. CDR3 region: CASSISRNNEQFF. The CDR3 bases are TGTGCCAGTAGTATATCCAGAAACAATGAGCAGTTCTTC. Drawing the rest from reference TRBV19 and TRBJ2-1, the complete variable domain is DGGITQSPKYLFRKEGQNVTLSCEQNLNHDAMYWYRQDPGQGLRLIYYSQIVNDFQKGDIAEGYSVSREKKESFPLTVTSAQKNPTAFYLCASSISRNNEQFFGPGTRLTVL.

V usage is TRBV19 and J usage is TRBJ1-5; D gene ambiguous. The CDR3 sequence is 14 residues long. Germline CDR1 and CDR2: LNHDA and SQIVND (reference sequence). Trimming stripped 3 bases from V and 4 bases from J, with 10 bases between. DNA of the CDR3: TGTGCCAGTAGTATCAAGGGCTCTAATCAGCCCCAGCATTTT. Encoded protein: CASSIKGSNQPQHF. Using reference TRBV19 and TRBJ1-5 for the parts outside the CDR3, the full variable domain is DGGITQSPKYLFRKEGQNVTLSCEQNLNHDAMYWYRQDPGQGLRLIYYSQIVNDFQKGDIAEGYSVSREKKESFPLTVTSAQKNPTAFYLCASSIKGSNQPQHFGDGTRLSIL.

In its sample, this clonotype was seen many times. V gene TRBV7-8 combines with J gene TRBJ1-2; D unclear. Trimming removed 7 bases at V and 5 bases at J, with 23 bases between. CDR3 length: 16 residues. The germline gives CDR1 SGHVS, CDR2 FQNEAQ. CDR3 nucleotide sequence: TGTGCCAGCACGCCAACCGCTTCCCCCTCTTTTTATGGCTACACCTTC. It codes for CASTPTASPSFYGYTF.

This clonotype was seen a handful of times. The chain recombines TRBV9 with TRBJ2-1; D may be TRBD2 (6 bases). V was pared by 0 bases and J by 0 bases, with 13 bases between. The germline V gene has CDR1 SGDLS and CDR2 YYNGEE. This CDR3 has 17 residues. The CDR3 loop reads CASSVDTSKGSYNEQFF. CDR3 bases: TGTGCCAGCAGCGTAGACACTAGCAAAGGCTCCTACAATGAGCAGTTCTTC.

This clonotype was found a few times. This sequence joins TRBV3-1 and TRBJ1-2; D may be TRBD1 (5 bases). CDR1 and CDR2 from the germline V gene are LGHDT and YNNKEL (reference sequence). V was clipped by 0 bases and J by 5 bases, with 10 bases between them. The CDR3 spans 14 residues. The CDR3 DNA is TGTGCCAGCAGCCAAGAGGAAGGGGATTATGGCTACACCTTC. This translates into CASSQEEGDYGYTF.

In the case of this clonotype: A much more abundant neighbour one base away suggests this may be a read error. The CDR3 reads CASSSSLGGGKTKYF. The CDR3 bases are TGTGCCAGCAGCTCCTCCCTCGGGGGGGGGAAGACCAAGTACTTC. This chain connects TRBV11-2 to TRBJ2-5; 8 bases agree with TRBD2. The CDR3 is 15 amino acids. In germline, CDR1 is SGHAT, CDR2 FQNNGV. Full variable domain (outside the CDR3, taken from reference TRBV11-2 and TRBJ2-5): EAGVAQSPRYKIIEKRQSVAFWCNPISGHATLYWYQQILGQGPKLLIQFQNNGVVDDSQLPKDRFSAERLKGVDSTLKIQPAKLEDSAVYLCASSSSLGGGKTKYFGPGTRLLVL.

This clonotype occurred a few times. This chain uses TRBV15 with TRBJ2-3; 9 bases map to TRBD2. Germline trimming cut 1 base from V and 5 bases from J; bases unmatched to any gene: 4. Germline CDR1 reads LNHNV; CDR2 reads YYDKDF (reference sequence). The CDR3 sequence is 15 residues long. The CDR3, as DNA: TGTGCCACCAGCAGAGTAGCGGGAGCGGGAGATACGCAGTATTTT. Translated, it gives CATSRVAGAGDTQYF.

The V call is TRBV10-2, the J call TRBJ1-5, with TRBD1 identical over 8 bases. Germline V gene lookup returns CDR1 WSHSY and CDR2 SAAADI. The CDR3 covers 14 residues. Trimming took 9 bases from V and 3 from J; bases not matched to a gene: 7. CDR3 loop: CASRPRGPNQPQHF. DNA for the CDR3: TGCGCCAGTCGCCCCAGGGGGCCCAATCAGCCCCAGCATTTT.

There are many counts of this clonotype. The V call is TRBV6-1, the J call TRBJ2-1; TRBD2 is a possible D gene (5 bases). Germline assignment: CDR1 MNHNS and CDR2 SASEGT. The V and J ends lost 6 bases and 8 bases respectively, with 23 bases between them. The CDR3 runs 16 residues. The DNA of the CDR3 is TGTGCCAGCAGAGCTGATCGGGGATACGGGGTCGATGAGCAGTTCTTC. Its translation: CASRADRGYGVDEQFF.

This clonotype was recorded at least ten times. The V call is TRBV12-3 or TRBV12-4, the J call TRBJ2-2; TRBD1 aligns across 7 bases. This CDR3 region has 13 residues. In nucleotides, the CDR3 is TGTGGGACGGGGACAGTGAACACCGGGGAGCTGTTTTTT. Its translation: CGTGTVNTGELFF.

This clonotype was detected many times. This chain connects TRBV7-8 to TRBJ2-3; TRBD1 is a possible D gene (6 bases). Germline V gives CDR1 SGHVS, CDR2 FQNEAQ. The CDR3 totals 17 residues. Trimming took 5 bases from V and 0 from J, leaving 18 bases between them. The CDR3 loop reads CASSLEPGHESTDTQYF. CDR3 coding DNA: TGTGCCAGCAGCCTGGAACCGGGACACGAAAGCACAGATACGCAGTATTTT.

This clonotype showed up many times. V usage is TRBV6-5 and J usage is TRBJ2-1, with 11 positions matching TRBD1. The trim removed 2 bases at V and 9 bases at J, leaving 6 bases unmatched. CDR1 is MNHEY and CDR2 is SVGAGI in the germline V gene. This CDR3 contains 15 residues. The CDR3 DNA reads as TGTGCCAGCAGTTACCCCGGACAGGGGGCCAGTGAGCAGTTCTTC. Translating it yields CASSYPGQGASEQFF.

This clonotype came up many times. The rearrangement uses TRBV12-3 or TRBV12-4 and TRBJ2-2, with D maybe TRBD2 (6 bases). Between the trimmed V and J ends, which lost 7 bases and 3 bases, there was a span of 18 bases. This CDR3 contains 16 residues. The CDR3 DNA sequence: TGTGCCAGCACTCCTTCGTGGGGAGGCGACACCGGGGAGCTGTTTTTT. Translation gives CASTPSWGGDTGELFF.

A word on this clonotype: A much larger clone is a single base away; this may be a read error. The CDR3 end shows no conserved phenylalanine or tryptophan, and so a read error is likely. CDR3 protein: CASSAGRGLNEQFL. The CDR3 region has the DNA TGTGCCAGCAGCGCTGGCAGGGGCCTCAATGAGCAGTTCTTA. The rearrangement joins TRBV9 to TRBJ2-1; D may be TRBD1 (6 bases). Germline V gene lookup returns CDR1 SGDLS and CDR2 YYNGEE. The CDR3 is made up of 14 amino acids. The germline V and J ends were trimmed by 3 bases and 6 bases, with 13 bases remaining between them.

The table lists this clonotype with many counts. The gene calls are TRBV7-2 and TRBJ1-1; no definite D call. Germline CDR1 is SGHTA and CDR2 is FQGNSA. This CDR3 comprises 14 residues. The V and J ends lost 0 bases and 0 bases respectively, with 5 bases between them. CDR3 loop: CASSLAGLNTEAFF. The DNA of the CDR3 is TGTGCCAGCAGCTTAGCGGGCTTGAACACTGAAGCTTTCTTT.

The chain couples TRBV5-4 to TRBJ2-7, with unresolved D. Germline CDR1 and CDR2: SGHNT and YYREEE (reference sequence). Trimming removed 3 bases at V and 0 bases at J, with 16 bases between. The CDR3 contains 16 residues. The CDR3 DNA follows: TGTGCCAGCAGCTCCTACCGACACCCCAGCTCCTACGAGCAGTACTTC. This encodes CASSSYRHPSSYEQYF.

This clonotype was observed at least ten times. The chain has TRBV7-9 and TRBJ2-4; D may be TRBD2 (6 bases). The CDR3 sequence is 14 residues long. CDR1 and CDR2 from the germline V gene are SEHNR and FQNEAQ (reference sequence). V lost 5 bases and J 7 bases, leaving 15 bases between the germline ends. CDR3 DNA sequence: TGTGCCAGCAGCGATTGGGACTGGGGGAACATTCAGTACTTC. This encodes CASSDWDWGNIQYF.

At least ten counts were recorded for this clonotype. V gene TRBV5-6 combines with J gene TRBJ1-2; unclear D gene. Trimming left V 3 bases short and J 2 bases short, with 11 bases between. Germline-derived CDR1 and CDR2 are SGHDT and YYEEEE. The CDR3 covers 14 residues. The CDR3 sequence: CASSSGSDNYGYTF. CDR3 DNA sequence: TGTGCCAGCAGCTCAGGTTCCGACAACTATGGCTACACCTTC.

To note about this clonotype: This may be a read error: a much more frequent sequence differs by one nucleotide. The CDR3 does not close with the conserved phenylalanine or tryptophan, likely indicating a read error. This chain connects TRBV7-6 to TRBJ2-5; possibly TRBD1 for D (6 bases). CDR3 length equals 15 residues. Germline CDR1 is SGHVS and CDR2 is FNYEAQ. V was clipped by 1 base and J by 5 bases, with 14 bases between them. CDR3 nucleotides: TGTGCCAGCAGCTTAGGGCAGGGGATTTTTGAGACCCAGTACTTA. Translated, it gives CASSLGQGIFETQYL.

This rearrangement joins TRBV29-1 to TRBJ2-2; TRBD1 or TRBD2 may be the D gene (5 bases each). Between the trimmed V and J ends, which lost 7 bases and 1 base, there was a span of 13 bases. CDR3 length: 14 amino acids. The germline gives CDR1 SQVTM, CDR2 ANQGSEA. The DNA for the CDR3 is TGCAGCGCTGGGGCAGGGAGGAACACCGGGGAGCTGTTTTTT. Translation gives CSAGAGRNTGELFF.

This clonotype has ten or more counts. CDR3 residues: CASSLLDRATGELFF. CDR3 sequence (DNA): TGTGCCAGCAGCTTATTGGACCGCGCTACCGGGGAGCTGTTTTTT. The genes are TRBV7-6 and TRBJ2-2, with D unresolved. The germline V gene has CDR1 SGHVS and CDR2 FNYEAQ. Trimming left V 2 bases short and J 5 bases short, with 12 bases between. The CDR3 totals 15 residues.

The V and J genes are TRBV5-1 and TRBJ1-6, with TRBD1 matching 9 bases. Germline CDR1 is SGHRS and CDR2 is YFSETQ. The CDR3 runs to 15 residues. V dropped 4 bases and J dropped 7; count of bases not matched to a gene: 6. Here the CDR3 reads CASSPGTGRNSPLHF. The CDR3 DNA sequence: TGCGCCAGCAGCCCCGGGACAGGGAGGAATTCACCCCTCCACTTT.

This clonotype occurred many times. The chain combines TRBV6-1 with TRBJ1-1, with D unresolved. V lost 7 bases and J lost 1, with 13 bases in between. Germline V gene lookup returns CDR1 MNHNS and CDR2 SASEGT. The CDR3 is 14 residues long. Here the CDR3 DNA reads TGTGCCAGCAACCCCCGGTTTGAGAACACTGAAGCTTTCTTT. Translation gives CASNPRFENTEAFF.

This clonotype was seen a handful of times. The rearrangement joins TRBV27 to TRBJ2-7; D remains unclear. The CDR3 loop spans 15 amino acids. Trimming left V 6 bases short and J 0 bases short, with 15 bases between. Germline-derived CDR1 and CDR2 are MNHEY and SMNVEV (reference sequence). The CDR3 DNA sequence: TGTGCCAGCAGCACGGCGACTGGCAGCTCCTACGAGCAGTACTTC. The encoded protein is CASSTATGSSYEQYF.